The 3 T cell receptor beta chains in this list originate from one sample, sequenced in a study of blood T cell repertoires in COVID-19. Using immunoSEQ multiplex PCR, the repertoire was profiled, and TCRdb retains in-frame clones only, with some absent. The sample has approximately 300,000 clones; nearly 90% are singletons. The sample taken for sequencing was PBMCs or T cells enriched from blood (not recorded which). All receptors derive from a woman in her twenties or thirties who had recovered from COVID-19.

The chain is built from TRBV7-2 and TRBJ2-3; possible D gene TRBD2, 5 bases. Germline V CDR1 and CDR2: SGHTA, FQGNSA. Trimming removed 4 bases at V and 0 bases at J, with 14 bases between. The CDR3 runs to 16 residues. CDR3 in amino acids: CASSSEVLASTDTQYF. DNA of the CDR3: TGTGCCAGCAGCTCAGAGGTTCTAGCAAGCACAGATACGCAGTATTTT.

The genes are TRBV28 and TRBJ2-7; perhaps TRBD2 as D (5 bases). Trimming shortened V by 5 bases and J by 0 bases, and 14 bases separated the two germline ends. CDR3 size: 15 residues. Germline values: CDR1 MDHEN, CDR2 SYDVKM. The CDR3 protein is CASSQSRGGSYEQYF. In DNA, the CDR3 is TGTGCCAGCAGTCAATCCCGCGGAGGCTCCTACGAGCAGTACTTC.

The V call is TRBV27, the J call TRBJ1-5; no firm D call. Per germline, CDR1 MNHEY and CDR2 SMNVEV (reference sequence). Trimming left V 3 bases short and J 2 bases short, with 8 bases between. The CDR3 is 14 residues long. The CDR3 DNA reads TGTGCCAGCAGTTTCGCCACAGGCAATCAGCCCCAGCATTTT. Encoded protein: CASSFATGNQPQHF.